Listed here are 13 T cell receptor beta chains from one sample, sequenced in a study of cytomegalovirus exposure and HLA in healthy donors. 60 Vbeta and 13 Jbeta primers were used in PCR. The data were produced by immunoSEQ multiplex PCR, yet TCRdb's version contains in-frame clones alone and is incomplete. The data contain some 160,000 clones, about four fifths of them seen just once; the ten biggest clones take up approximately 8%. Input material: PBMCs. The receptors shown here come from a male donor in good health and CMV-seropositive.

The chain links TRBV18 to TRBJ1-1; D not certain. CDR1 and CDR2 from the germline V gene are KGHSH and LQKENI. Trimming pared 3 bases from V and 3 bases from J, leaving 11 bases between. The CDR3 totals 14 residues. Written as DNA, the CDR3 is TGTGCCAGCTCACCCCCGAGCGTCGACACTGAAGCTTTCTTT. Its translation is CASSPPSVDTEAFF.

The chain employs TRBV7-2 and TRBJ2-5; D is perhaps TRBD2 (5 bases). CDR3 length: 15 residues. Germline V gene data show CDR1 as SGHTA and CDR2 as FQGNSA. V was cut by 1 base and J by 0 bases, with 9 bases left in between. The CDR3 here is CASSLDPGNQETQYF. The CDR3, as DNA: TGTGCCAGCAGCTTAGATCCGGGAAACCAAGAGACCCAGTACTTC.

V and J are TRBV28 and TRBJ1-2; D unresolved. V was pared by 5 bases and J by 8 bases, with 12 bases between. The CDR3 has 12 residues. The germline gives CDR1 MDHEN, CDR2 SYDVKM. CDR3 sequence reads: CASSPRLDGYTF. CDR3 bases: TGTGCCAGCAGTCCTCGACTCGACGGCTACACCTTC.

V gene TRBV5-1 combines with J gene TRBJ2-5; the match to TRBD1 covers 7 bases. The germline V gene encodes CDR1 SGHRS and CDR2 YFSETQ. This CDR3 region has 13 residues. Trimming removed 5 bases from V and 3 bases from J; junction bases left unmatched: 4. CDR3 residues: CASSFDREETQYF. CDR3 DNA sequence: TGCGCCAGCAGTTTCGACAGGGAAGAGACCCAGTACTTC.

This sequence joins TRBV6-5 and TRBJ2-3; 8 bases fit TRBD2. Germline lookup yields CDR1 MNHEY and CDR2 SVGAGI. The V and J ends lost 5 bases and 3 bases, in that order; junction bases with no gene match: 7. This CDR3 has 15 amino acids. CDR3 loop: CASSLRSGRTDTQYF. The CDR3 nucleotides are TGTGCCAGCAGTCTCAGGAGCGGGAGAACAGATACGCAGTATTTT.

CDR3 in amino acids: CASRPGLATTDTQYF. CDR3 sequence (DNA): TGTGCCAGCAGACCGGGACTAGCGACCACAGATACGCAGTATTTT. The chain links TRBV2 to TRBJ2-3; 10 bases match TRBD2. The CDR3 sequence is 15 residues long. V shed 6 bases, J shed 2 bases, and the junction held 5 bases outside the gene matches. Germline V gives CDR1 SNHLY, CDR2 FYNNEI.

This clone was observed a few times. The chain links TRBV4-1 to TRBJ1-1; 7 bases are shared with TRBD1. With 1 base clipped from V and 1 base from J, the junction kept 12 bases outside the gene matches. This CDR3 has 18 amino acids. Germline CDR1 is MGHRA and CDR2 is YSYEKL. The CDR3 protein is CASSQAPDRADSNTEAFF. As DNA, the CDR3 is TGCGCCAGCAGCCAAGCCCCAGACAGGGCCGACTCGAACACTGAAGCTTTCTTT.

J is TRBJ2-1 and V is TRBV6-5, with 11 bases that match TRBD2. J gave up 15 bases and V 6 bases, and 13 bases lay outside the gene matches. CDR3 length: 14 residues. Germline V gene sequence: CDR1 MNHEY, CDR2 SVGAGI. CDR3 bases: TGTGCCAGCAGACGAAAACCGCCTAGCGGGAGGTTGTTCTTC. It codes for CASRRKPPSGRLFF.

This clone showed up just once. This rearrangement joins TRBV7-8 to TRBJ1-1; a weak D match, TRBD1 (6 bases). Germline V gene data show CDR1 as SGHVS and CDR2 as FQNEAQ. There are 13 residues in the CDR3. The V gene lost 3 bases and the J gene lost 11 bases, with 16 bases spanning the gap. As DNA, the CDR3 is TGTGCCAGCAGCTTGGGGGGAGGGGGAAGGGCTTTCTTT. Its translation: CASSLGGGGRAFF.

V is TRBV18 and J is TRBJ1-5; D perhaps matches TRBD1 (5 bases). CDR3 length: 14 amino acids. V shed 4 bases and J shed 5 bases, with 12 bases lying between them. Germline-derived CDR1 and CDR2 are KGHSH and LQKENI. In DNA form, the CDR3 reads TGTGCCAGCTCACGCAGGGATGGGGATCAGCCCCAGCATTTT. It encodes CASSRRDGDQPQHF.

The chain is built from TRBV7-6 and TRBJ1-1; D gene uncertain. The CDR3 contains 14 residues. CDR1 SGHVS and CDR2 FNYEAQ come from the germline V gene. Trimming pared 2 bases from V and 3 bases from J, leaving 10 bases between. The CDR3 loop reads CASSLTRVDTEAFF. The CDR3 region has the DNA TGTGCCAGCAGCTTAACCCGGGTGGACACTGAAGCTTTCTTT.

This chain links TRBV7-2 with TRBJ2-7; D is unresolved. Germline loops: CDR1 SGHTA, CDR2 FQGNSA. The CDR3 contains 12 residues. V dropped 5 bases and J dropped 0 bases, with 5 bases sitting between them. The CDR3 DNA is TGTGCCAGCAGCCCGAGCTCCTACGAGCAGTACTTC. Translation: CASSPSSYEQYF.

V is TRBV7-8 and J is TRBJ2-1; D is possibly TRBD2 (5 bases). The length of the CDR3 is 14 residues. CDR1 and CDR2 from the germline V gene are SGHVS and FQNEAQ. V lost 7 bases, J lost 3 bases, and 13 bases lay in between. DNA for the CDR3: TGTGCCAGCATGCCACTAGGGAACTACAATGAGCAGTTCTTC. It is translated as CASMPLGNYNEQFF.